Sequencing of this T cell receptor (beta chain) was carried out in a study of T cell changes during pregnancy in multiple sclerosis. Germline V lookup: CDR1 MNHEY, CDR2 SVGAGI. This CDR3 region has 14 residues. The V end was cut by 6 bases, the J end by 3 bases, with 15 bases between. The table came from immunoSEQ multiplex PCR; TCRdb's copy has only in-frame clones and leaves some out. The table shows 35,000 to 45,000 clones, with 75% to 95% occurring only once. The sample consisted of CD4+ T cells from peripheral blood mononuclear cells, taken after pregnancy. V and J are TRBV6-5 and TRBJ2-7; maybe TRBD2 (6 bases). The clonotype originates from a female donor in good health, enrolled as a control in a pregnancy study. CDR3 DNA sequence: TGTGCCAGCAGCCGTGGGACTGGTTTCTACGAGCAGTACTTC. It is translated as CASSRGTGFYEQYF.